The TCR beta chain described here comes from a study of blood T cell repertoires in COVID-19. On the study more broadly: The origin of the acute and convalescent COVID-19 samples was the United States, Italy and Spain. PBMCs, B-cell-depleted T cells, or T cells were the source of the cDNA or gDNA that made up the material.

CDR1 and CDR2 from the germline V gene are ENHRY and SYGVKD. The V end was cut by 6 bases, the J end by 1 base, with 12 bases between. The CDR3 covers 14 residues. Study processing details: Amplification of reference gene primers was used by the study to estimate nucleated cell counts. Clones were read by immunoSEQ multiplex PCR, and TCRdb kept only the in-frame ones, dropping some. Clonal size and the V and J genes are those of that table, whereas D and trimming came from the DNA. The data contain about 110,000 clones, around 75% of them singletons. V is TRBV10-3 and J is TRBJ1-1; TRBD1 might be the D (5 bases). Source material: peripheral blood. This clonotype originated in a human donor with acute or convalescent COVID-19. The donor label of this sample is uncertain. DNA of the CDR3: TGTGCCATCAGCGGGAGGGGCAGGAACACTGAAGCTTTCTTT. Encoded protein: CAISGRGRNTEAFF.